Given below is one T cell receptor beta chain in context. Its antigen is unknown. Germline is not matched at one junction end, which may reflect a read error. This entry is derived from a study of T cell repertoires in cytomegalovirus infection. Study overall: Public TCR beta signatures marked donors with CMV infection and the matching HLA. Points from the study as a whole: The response measured ex vivo was dominated by TCR beta clonotypes (HLA-C-restricted and CMV-specific). The study identified carriers of CMV plus the relevant HLA from cumulative public TCR beta family frequency.

CDR3 length: 14 amino acids. Germline V gives CDR1 MNHEY, CDR2 SMNVEV (reference sequence). TCRdb reprocessed the reads with MiXCR, giving one entry per CDR3 protein. Of about 920,000 distinct CDR3 sequences detected, 30% to 40% appear once; the ten largest clones hold around an eighth. The sample was cultured CD8+ T cells from PBMCs, taken from culture after CMV antigen stimulation. This chain links TRBV27 with TRBJ1-6; 7 positions match TRBD1. This receptor was obtained from a human donor in good health (CMV status not recorded). Some clones in this sample may be carry-over from other donors' samples. CDR3 loop: CVSRTTGLYSPLHF. DNA for the CDR3: TGTGTCAGCAGAACGACAGGGTTATATTCACCCCTCCACTTT.